Below are 8 T cell receptor beta chains sequenced from a single sample in a study of blood T cell repertoires in COVID-19. Generated by immunoSEQ multiplex PCR, the TCRdb table keeps only in-frame clones and is missing some. The table has under 300,000 clones, more than 80% seen once. Input material: peripheral blood. All receptors come from a woman in her thirties or forties with acute or convalescent COVID-19.

The chain is built from TRBV19 and TRBJ1-2; no clear D. Germline CDR1 and CDR2: LNHDA and SQIVND (reference sequence). Trimming stripped 7 bases from V and 8 bases from J, with 17 bases between. CDR3 size: 13 residues. The CDR3 bases are TGTGCCAGTACCTCGACAAGTGGGCGAGGCTACACCTTC. This encodes CASTSTSGRGYTF. Full variable domain (remainder filled in from reference TRBV19 and TRBJ1-2): DGGITQSPKYLFRKEGQNVTLSCEQNLNHDAMYWYRQDPGQGLRLIYYSQIVNDFQKGDIAEGYSVSREKKESFPLTVTSAQKNPTAFYLCASTSTSGRGYTFGSGTRLTVV.

The rearrangement links TRBV30 to TRBJ1-5, with a weak D call TRBD1 (5 bases). The ends were cut back, 2 bases at V and 0 bases at J, with 14 bases in the middle. Germline V gene data show CDR1 as GTSNPN and CDR2 as SVGIG (reference sequence). CDR3 length equals 16 residues. CDR3 sequence (DNA): TGTGCCTGGAGTCCCCTGGGGCCCTATAGCAATCAGCCCCAGCATTTT. Translated, it gives CAWSPLGPYSNQPQHF.

A few counts support this clone. V is TRBV3-1 (or the pseudogene TRBV3-2) and J is TRBJ1-2; D is undetermined. The CDR3 runs to 15 residues. V was trimmed by 0 bases and J by 4 bases, leaving 12 bases between them. Per germline, CDR1 LGHDT and CDR2 YNNKEL (reference sequence). The CDR3 loop reads CASSQDLRGGYGYTF. The DNA of the CDR3 is TGTGCCAGCAGCCAAGATCTGCGGGGAGGCTATGGCTACACCTTC.

The chain recombines TRBV19 with TRBJ1-2; possibly TRBD1 for D (6 bases). V was trimmed by 6 bases and J by 2 bases, leaving 16 bases between them. Germline V gives CDR1 LNHDA, CDR2 SQIVND (reference sequence). The CDR3 is 15 amino acids. The CDR3 bases are TGTGCCAGTAGGCAACGGGGCAGGGGCAACTATGGCTACACCTTC. The encoded protein is CASRQRGRGNYGYTF.

V and J are TRBV18 and TRBJ2-6; D remains unclear. CDR3 length: 13 residues. Germline CDR1 reads KGHSH; CDR2 reads LQKENI. The germline V and J ends were trimmed by 6 bases and 6 bases, with 9 bases remaining between them. This CDR3 is CASSPGKANVLTF. The CDR3 DNA follows: TGTGCCAGCTCTCCCGGTAAGGCCAACGTCCTGACTTTC.

This chain uses TRBV4-1 with TRBJ1-1; no definite D call. V gave up 1 base and J gave up 8 bases, with 11 bases separating them. Germline V gene lookup returns CDR1 MGHRA and CDR2 YSYEKL. The CDR3 consists of 13 residues. CDR3 sequence (DNA): TGCGCCAGCAGCCAAGGGGCCTCTGGGGAAGCTTTCTTT. Protein: CASSQGASGEAFF.

This sequence joins TRBV4-1 and TRBJ1-6; D is possibly TRBD1 (6 bases). V was cut by 4 bases and J by 7 bases, with 14 bases left in between. CDR1 MGHRA and CDR2 YSYEKL come from the germline V gene. This CDR3 region has 15 residues. The CDR3 is CASSPQGLGNSPLHF. As DNA, the CDR3 is TGCGCCAGCAGCCCACAGGGTTTGGGGAATTCACCCCTCCACTTT.

The V gene is TRBV6-1, the J gene TRBJ1-1; perhaps TRBD1 as D (5 bases). Between the trimmed V and J ends, which lost 2 bases and 4 bases, there was a span of 20 bases. From germline, CDR1 is MNHNS and CDR2 SASEGT. The CDR3 extends over 17 amino acids. CDR3 sequence reads: CASSEWPSGGEVTEAFF. The CDR3 DNA reads TGTGCCAGCAGTGAATGGCCCTCGGGGGGAGAGGTCACTGAAGCTTTCTTT.